A single sample gave rise to the 13 T cell receptor beta chains below, sequenced in a study of patients and donors after allogeneic stem cell transplantation. A single record per CDR3 protein comes from TCRdb applying MiXCR to the RT-PCR reads. The repertoire holds about 960,000 distinct CDR3 sequences, approximately 18% seen once, with roughly 6% in the top ten. The sample was blood, either unsorted or a sorted T cell fraction (not recorded which). The receptors stem from a human donor who was either an allogeneic HSCT recipient or a stem cell or donor lymphocyte infusion donor (not recorded which). It is not recorded whose cells these are; they may come from a transplant donor.

The V and J genes are TRBV5-1 and TRBJ2-7; D possibly corresponds to TRBD2 (6 bases). Germline V gives CDR1 SGHRS, CDR2 YFSETQ. There are 17 residues in the CDR3. Trimming removed 2 bases at V and 5 bases at J, with 23 bases between. CDR3 sequence: CASSFRKRAGIRNEQYF. CDR3 coding DNA: TGCGCCAGCAGCTTCCGAAAGCGAGCGGGCATAAGGAACGAGCAGTACTTC. The entire variable domain, with the rest obtained from reference TRBV5-1 and TRBJ2-7, is as follows: KAGVTQTPRYLIKTRGQQVTLSCSPISGHRSVSWYQQTPGQGLQFLFEYFSETQRNKGNFPGRFSGRQFSNSRSEMNVSTLELGDSALYLCASSFRKRAGIRNEQYFGPGTRLTVT.

The gene calls are TRBV4-2 and TRBJ2-1, with D unresolved. In germline, CDR1 is LGHNA, CDR2 YNFKEQ. CDR3 size: 17 residues. The V end was cut by 1 base, the J end by 6 bases, with 19 bases between. CDR3 nucleotides: TGTGCCAGCAGCCAAGGGAGCACATACCAAACCCTCAATGAGCAGTTCTTC. Translation: CASSQGSTYQTLNEQFF.

V and J are TRBV7-3 and TRBJ2-2; TRBD2 matches at 13 bases. Germline V lookup: CDR1 SGHTA, CDR2 FQGTGA. The CDR3 totals 18 residues. V lost 6 bases, J lost 4 bases, and 11 bases stayed unmatched. CDR3 DNA sequence: TGTGCCAGCAGACCTACTAGCGGGGGGGCCGCCGGCACCGGGGAGCTGTTTTTT. Its protein product is CASRPTSGGAAGTGELFF.

V is TRBV3-1 and J is TRBJ2-7; 7 nucleotides align to TRBD2. Trimming took 4 bases from V and 4 from J; bases not matched to a gene: 13. Germline assignment: CDR1 LGHDT and CDR2 YNNKEL (reference sequence). The CDR3 has 16 amino acids. The CDR3: CASSPWLGGATYEQYF. As DNA, the CDR3 is TGTGCCAGCAGCCCTTGGTTGGGAGGGGCCACATACGAGCAGTACTTC.

This clonotype was seen a few times. The V call is TRBV12-3 or TRBV12-4, the J call TRBJ2-5; tentatively, D is TRBD2 (6 bases). The CDR3 consists of 15 residues. Deletions cut 6 bases from V and 6 bases from J, with 20 bases between. The chain's CDR3 is CASSQNPPGGKTQYF. CDR3 DNA: TGTGCCAGCAGCCAAAACCCGCCTGGAGGGAAGACCCAGTACTTC.

This clonotype was found a few times. The chain is built from TRBV6-5 and TRBJ2-3; D may be TRBD1 or TRBD2 (5 bases each). Looked up from germline, CDR1 is MNHEY and CDR2 is SVGAGI. The CDR3 spans 12 residues. The V end was cut by 8 bases, the J end by 1 base, with 7 bases between. The CDR3 loop is CASGDRTDTQYF. CDR3 in DNA: TGTGCCAGCGGGGACCGCACAGATACGCAGTATTTT.

This clonotype was observed a few times. Written as DNA, the CDR3 is TGTGCCAGCAGTTTCCAACTAGCGGGATACAATGAGCAGTTCTTC. It specifies CASSFQLAGYNEQFF. The V gene is TRBV12-3 or TRBV12-4, the J gene TRBJ2-1, with 10 bases aligning to TRBD2. V was clipped by 3 bases and J by 4 bases; unmatched bases: 3. This CDR3 has 15 amino acids.

The chain links TRBV9 to TRBJ1-4; tentative D call: TRBD1 (6 bases). The CDR3 runs 15 residues. From germline, CDR1 is SGDLS and CDR2 YYNGEE. The V end lost 0 bases, the J end lost 8 bases, and 14 bases lay between the germline ends. The CDR3 spells CASSVEGGSREKLFF. The CDR3 coding sequence is TGTGCCAGCAGCGTAGAGGGGGGGAGCAGGGAAAAACTGTTTTTT.

This clonotype was detected many times. The chain employs TRBV10-3 and TRBJ1-2; TRBD1 aligns across 7 bases. Germline-derived CDR1 and CDR2 are ENHRY and SYGVKD. V gave up 2 bases and J gave up 4 bases; unmatched junction bases: 10. This CDR3 contains 16 residues. The CDR3 sequence: CAISERGDRQFYGYTF. In DNA form, the CDR3 reads TGTGCCATCAGTGAGAGGGGGGACAGACAGTTCTATGGCTACACCTTC.

This clonotype was seen more than once but under ten times. This chain uses TRBV6-2 or TRBV6-3 with TRBJ1-2; D is perhaps TRBD1 (6 bases). The CDR3 runs to 13 residues. Germline V lookup: CDR1 MNHEY, CDR2 SVGEGT. V was clipped by 5 bases and J by 6 bases, with 13 bases between them. CDR3: CASSRTVLDGYTF. Here the CDR3 DNA reads TGTGCCAGCAGTCGGACAGTCTTGGATGGCTACACCTTC.

The chain recombines TRBV6-5 with TRBJ2-7; 13 bases align to TRBD2. This CDR3 has 15 residues. The germline CDR1 and CDR2 sequences are MNHEY and SVGAGI. Trimming removed 4 bases from V and 6 bases from J; junction bases left unmatched: 6. The CDR3 region has the DNA TGTGCCAGCAGTTCGACTAGCGGGGGGAGCCCCGAGCAGTACTTC. Its translation: CASSSTSGGSPEQYF.

The J gene is TRBJ1-5, the V gene TRBV20-1; no clear D gene. CDR1 and CDR2 (germline): DFQATT, SNEGSKA (reference sequence). V lost 0 bases and J lost 2, with 11 bases in between. The CDR3 contains 15 residues. The CDR3 is CSARDRRRGNQPQHF. DNA of the CDR3: TGCAGTGCTAGAGATCGGCGACGGGGCAATCAGCCCCAGCATTTT.

The chain couples TRBV24-1 to TRBJ2-5; 9 bases line up with TRBD1. The length of the CDR3 is 17 residues. The germline V gene encodes CDR1 KGHDR and CDR2 SFDVKD. The V segment lost 4 bases and the J segment 4 bases; nucleotides outside the gene matches: 12. The CDR3 region has the DNA TGTGCCACCAGTGACCGAGCCGGGACAGGGACTTCAGAGACCCAGTACTTC. Amino acid sequence: CATSDRAGTGTSETQYF.